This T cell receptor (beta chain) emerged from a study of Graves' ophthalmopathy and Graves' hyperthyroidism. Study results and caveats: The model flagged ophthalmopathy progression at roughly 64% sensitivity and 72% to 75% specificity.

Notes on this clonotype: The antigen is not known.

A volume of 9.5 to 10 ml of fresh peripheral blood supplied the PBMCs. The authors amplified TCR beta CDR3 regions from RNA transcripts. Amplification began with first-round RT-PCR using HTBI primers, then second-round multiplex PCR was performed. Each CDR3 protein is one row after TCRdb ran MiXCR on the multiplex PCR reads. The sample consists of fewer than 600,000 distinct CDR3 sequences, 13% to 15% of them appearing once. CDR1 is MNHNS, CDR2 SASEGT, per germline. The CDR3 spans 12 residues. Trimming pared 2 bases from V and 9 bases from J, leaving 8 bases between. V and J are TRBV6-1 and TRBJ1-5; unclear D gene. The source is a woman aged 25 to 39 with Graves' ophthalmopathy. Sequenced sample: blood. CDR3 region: CASSEPFRPQHF. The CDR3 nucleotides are TGTGCCAGCAGTGAACCGTTTCGGCCCCAGCATTTT.